Listed below are T cell receptor beta chains from one sample, sequenced in a study of blood T cell repertoires in COVID-19. Data came from immunoSEQ multiplex PCR; TCRdb stores just in-frame clones and leaves some out. The table lists a few hundred thousand clones, over 85% of them singletons, with 2.9% in the top ten. Sequenced input: PBMCs or T cells enriched from blood (not recorded which). The receptors were gathered from a woman aged 50 to 60 who had been exposed to COVID-19. Each CDR3 is given with its conserved first and last residue. The D gene is left open where the match is weak. Clone sizes are given selectively: once, few, many, or a class where the clone is expanded.

TRBV28	TRBD1	.	TRBJ1-6	CASSPWGQGYNSPLHF	TGTGCCAGCAGTCCTTGGGGACAGGGCTATAATTCACCCCTCCACTTT
TRBV19	TRBD1	once	TRBJ1-2	CASSIAGTAYYGYTF	TGTGCCAGTAGTATAGCGGGGACAGCCTACTATGGCTACACCTTC
TRBV19	.	once	TRBJ2-5	CASSIVGLLETQYF	TGTGCCAGTAGTATAGTTGGGCTATTAGAGACCCAGTACTTC
TRBV27	.	once	TRBJ1-5	CASSPGHNQPQHF	TGTGCCAGCAGCCCAGGTCACAATCAGCCCCAGCATTTT
TRBV4-2	TRBD1	.	TRBJ1-5	CASSQHRGPQPQHF	TGTGCCAGCAGCCAACACAGGGGGCCTCAGCCCCAGCATTTT
TRBV6-2/TRBV6-3	TRBD2	once	TRBJ2-1	CASSYVAGPQEQFF	TGTGCCAGCAGTTACGTAGCGGGGCCTCAGGAGCAGTTCTTC
TRBV11-2	TRBD1	.	TRBJ1-5	CASSQDRNQPQHF	TGTGCCAGCAGCCAGGACAGGAATCAGCCCCAGCATTTT
TRBV6-4	TRBD1	.	TRBJ1-5	CASSGTDRGNQPQHF	TGTGCCAGCAGTGGAACGGACAGGGGTAATCAGCCCCAGCATTTT
TRBV2	.	.	TRBJ1-6	CASSEALGGRRAPLHF	TGTGCCAGCAGTGAAGCACTGGGGGGGCGCCGGGCACCCCTCCACTTT
TRBV15	.	.	TRBJ2-3	CATSRVVLRSSDTQYF	TGTGCCACCAGCAGAGTTGTCCTAAGATCGTCCGATACGCAGTATTTT
TRBV15	.	.	TRBJ1-1	CATRFTGNTEAFF	TGTGCCACCAGATTTACAGGGAACACTGAAGCTTTCTTT
TRBV6-5	.	.	TRBJ2-7	CASRISGSFSYEQYF	TGTGCCAGCAGGATCTCAGGGTCCTTCTCCTACGAGCAGTACTTC
TRBV28	.	.	TRBJ2-7	CASSPHTGSSYEQYF	TGTGCCAGCAGTCCGCACACAGGAAGCTCCTACGAGCAGTACTTC
TRBV11-2	.	.	TRBJ1-1	CASSSARGGAFF	TGTGCCAGCAGCTCCGCTAGGGGGGGGGCTTTCTTT
TRBV6-1	.	.	TRBJ1-2	CASSDRVPYGYTF	TGTGCCAGCAGTGACAGGGTCCCATATGGCTACACCTTC
TRBV6-1	TRBD1	.	TRBJ1-5	CASSDRGRGFGQPQHF	TGTGCCAGCAGTGACCGGGGCAGGGGGTTTGGACAGCCCCAGCATTTT
TRBV15	TRBD1	.	TRBJ2-1	CATSVGQGLLNEQFF	TGTGCCACCAGCGTTGGACAGGGATTATTGAATGAGCAGTTCTTC
TRBV4-1	TRBD1	.	TRBJ1-5	CASSQDGGQGAQPQHF	TGCGCCAGCAGCCAAGATGGGGGACAGGGTGCTCAGCCCCAGCATTTT
TRBV7-9	TRBD1	.	TRBJ2-7	CASSLGWDRDNEQYF	TGTGCCAGCAGCTTAGGGTGGGACAGGGACAACGAGCAGTACTTC
TRBV20-1	TRBD1	.	TRBJ1-5	CSASEAAIQGARNQPQHF	TGCAGTGCTAGTGAGGCGGCCATACAGGGGGCACGGAATCAGCCCCAGCATTTT
TRBV24-1	TRBD2	.	TRBJ2-3	CATSVSGDTDTQYF	TGTGCCACCAGCGTGAGCGGGGATACAGATACGCAGTATTTT
TRBV3-1/TRBV3-2	TRBD2	.	TRBJ2-5	CASSQGLAGGQETQYF	TGTGCCAGCAGCCAAGGATTAGCGGGGGGGCAAGAGACCCAGTACTTC
TRBV29-1	TRBD1	.	TRBJ2-7	CSVLGQLYEQYF	TGCAGCGTCCTGGGACAGTTATACGAGCAGTACTTC
TRBV9	TRBD2	.	TRBJ2-7	CASSVRAGGIYEQYF	TGTGCCAGCAGCGTTAGAGCGGGGGGGATCTACGAGCAGTACTTC
TRBV5-1	.	.	TRBJ2-7	CASSFGRGARSYEQYF	TGCGCCAGCAGCTTCGGACGGGGGGCCCGATCCTACGAGCAGTACTTC
TRBV27	.	.	TRBJ1-2	CASSFAGHYGYTF	TGTGCCAGCAGTTTCGCGGGGCACTATGGCTACACCTTC
TRBV6-5	TRBD1	.	TRBJ1-4	CASKRGQGSEKLFF	TGTGCCAGCAAAAGAGGACAGGGGAGTGAAAAACTGTTTTTT
TRBV28	.	few	TRBJ1-2	CASSRGGYGYTF	TGTGCCAGCAGCAGAGGGGGATATGGCTACACCTTC
TRBV6-1	TRBD1	.	TRBJ2-2	CASSEPTGGNTGELFF	TGTGCCAGCAGTGAACCGACAGGGGGAAACACCGGGGAGCTGTTTTTT
TRBV10-3	.	.	TRBJ2-7	CAISESMGAGIFYEQYF	TGTGCCATCAGTGAGTCAATGGGTGCAGGGATTTTCTACGAGCAGTACTTC
TRBV10-3	TRBD1	few	TRBJ2-7	CAISDRQGVGEQYF	TGTGCCATCAGTGATCGACAGGGGGTTGGCGAGCAGTACTTC
TRBV4-1	.	.	TRBJ1-2	CASSQQGLLNYGYTF	TGCGCCAGCAGCCAGCAGGGACTGCTCAACTATGGCTACACCTTC
TRBV7-2	TRBD2	.	TRBJ2-3	CASSRTSGGMITDTQYF	TGTGCCAGCAGTAGGACTAGCGGGGGGATGATCACAGATACGCAGTATTTT
TRBV18	TRBD2	few	TRBJ2-1	CASSGTSGGYNEQFF	TGTGCCAGCTCAGGGACTAGCGGGGGATACAATGAGCAGTTCTTC
TRBV4-1	.	.	TRBJ1-2	CASSQEDSLPYYGYTF	TGCGCCAGCAGCCAAGAAGACAGTCTTCCGTATTATGGCTACACCTTC
TRBV5-1	.	.	TRBJ2-2	CASSSAGANTGELFF	TGCGCCAGCAGCTCTGCGGGGGCTAACACCGGGGAGCTGTTTTTT
TRBV30	.	few	TRBJ2-3	CAWSPGISTGRGTDTQYF	TGTGCCTGGAGTCCCGGGATCTCCACCGGGCGTGGCACAGATACGCAGTATTTT
TRBV7-9	TRBD1	.	TRBJ1-1	CASRRGQVNTEAFF	TGTGCCAGCAGAAGAGGACAGGTGAACACTGAAGCTTTCTTT
TRBV5-1	.	few	TRBJ1-1	CASSRGGTEAFF	TGCGCCAGCAGCCGAGGGGGCACTGAAGCTTTCTTT
TRBV7-2	.	.	TRBJ2-2	CASSSGQNTGELFF	TGTGCCAGCAGCTCGGGACAGAACACCGGGGAGCTGTTTTTT